One sample yielded the 7 T cell receptor beta chains listed below, sequenced in a study of graft-versus-host responses after intestinal transplantation listed by TCRdb under 2021. No cognate antigen is known for these TCRs. The method was the immunoSEQ multiplex PCR assay. Sourced from immuneACCESS, this table was stored by TCRdb with only in-frame sequences that have V and J called. A share of the clones is absent; for the studies checked, an unresolved V gene accounts for under half, and the remainder has no known explanation. The table for this sample lists some 84,000 clones; roughly four fifths of them were counted only once. The ten largest clones represent around 0.83% of the sample. What the time point label conveys for this sample: cells obtained before transplantation from donor or recipient. Sequencing was performed on unstimulated CD4+ T cells sorted from spleen or lymph node cells, taken before intestinal transplant. These receptor sequences come from a human donor who received an intestinal transplant.

This clone has a single count. V gene TRBV18 combines with J gene TRBJ2-5, with 8 bases aligning to TRBD2. CDR3 length equals 15 residues. Trimming took 0 bases from V and 4 from J; bases not matched to a gene: 4. Germline lookup yields CDR1 KGHSH and CDR2 LQKENI. CDR3 amino acids: CASSPPGGAGETQYF. CDR3 sequence (DNA): TGTGCCAGCTCACCACCCGGGGGGGCCGGAGAGACCCAGTACTTC. The whole variable domain, remainder taken from reference TRBV18 and TRBJ2-5, is NAGVMQNPRHLVRRRGQEARLRCSPMKGHSHVYWYRQLPEEGLKFMVYLQKENIIDESGMPKERFSAEFPKEGPSILRIQQVVRGDSAAYFCASSPPGGAGETQYFGPGTRLLVL.

The rearrangement links TRBV10-3 to TRBJ2-1; 12 bases are a match to TRBD2. Per the germline V gene, CDR1 is ENHRY and CDR2 is SYGVKD. The CDR3 runs 14 residues. V shed 7 bases and J 8 bases; nucleotides not matched to a gene: 6. CDR3 amino acids: CAINPSGGAYEQFF. The CDR3 DNA follows: TGTGCCATCAATCCTAGCGGGGGGGCCTATGAGCAGTTCTTC.

The chain combines TRBV9 with TRBJ2-5; TRBD1 might be the D (5 bases). Trimming left V 4 bases short and J 4 bases short, with 14 bases between. CDR1 and CDR2 (germline): SGDLS, YYNGEE. This CDR3 comprises 14 residues. CDR3: CASSPRGQGETQYF. The CDR3 bases are TGTGCCAGCAGCCCGCGTGGCCAGGGAGAGACCCAGTACTTC. The variable domain in full, completed from reference TRBV9 and TRBJ2-5, reads DSGVTQTPKHLITATGQRVTLRCSPRSGDLSVYWYQQSLDQGLQFLIQYYNGEERAKGNILERFSAQQFPDLHSELNLSSLELGDSALYFCASSPRGQGETQYFGPGTRLLVL.

This clone was seen a single time. This chain links TRBV7-2 with TRBJ2-2, with D possibly matching TRBD1 (6 bases). V lost 2 bases to trimming and J lost 6 bases, with 7 bases between them. The V gene's germline CDR1 is SGHTA and CDR2 FQGNSA. The CDR3 runs to 13 residues. The DNA for the CDR3 is TGTGCCAGCAGCTTATGGGGGCCCGGGGAGCTGTTTTTT. It translates to CASSLWGPGELFF.

V usage is TRBV6-6 and J usage is TRBJ1-5; perhaps TRBD1 as D (6 bases). The V end lost 5 bases, the J end lost 5 bases, and 13 bases lay between the germline ends. From germline, CDR1 is MNHNY and CDR2 SVGAGI (reference sequence). The length of the CDR3 is 14 residues. CDR3 loop: CASSRKQGDQPQHF. CDR3 nucleotides: TGTGCCAGCAGTAGAAAACAGGGAGATCAGCCCCAGCATTTT.

The chain carries TRBV5-1 and TRBJ2-5; TRBD1 matches 8 bases. The CDR3 consists of 15 residues. With V trimmed by 0 bases and J by 5 bases, 6 bases remained unmatched. The germline V gene encodes CDR1 SGHRS and CDR2 YFSETQ. CDR3 DNA sequence: TGCGCCAGCAGCTTGGAGACAGGGGCAGGTGAGACCCAGTACTTC. Encoded protein: CASSLETGAGETQYF.

The rearrangement uses TRBV11-2 and TRBJ1-2; D gene ambiguous. V lost 1 base, J lost 5 bases, and 17 bases lay in between. The CDR3 sequence is 16 residues long. CDR1 and CDR2 (germline): SGHAT, FQNNGV. DNA of the CDR3: TGTGCCAGCAGCTTAGGGATAGCACAATCGGGGTATGGCTACACCTTC. It is translated as CASSLGIAQSGYGYTF. Full variable domain (outside the CDR3, taken from reference TRBV11-2 and TRBJ1-2): EAGVAQSPRYKIIEKRQSVAFWCNPISGHATLYWYQQILGQGPKLLIQFQNNGVVDDSQLPKDRFSAERLKGVDSTLKIQPAKLEDSAVYLCASSLGIAQSGYGYTFGSGTRLTVV.